A single sample gave rise to the 12 T cell receptor beta chains below, sequenced in a study of T-cell reconstitution after alpha-beta-depleted transplantation in children listed by TCRdb under 2016. The treatment or condition label on this specimen signifies: allogeneic hematopoietic cell transplantation with graft depleted of TCRalphabeta T cells and CD19 B cells. The method was PCR. Sequencing was performed on an Illumina HiSeq 2500. Molecular barcoding was employed in the preparation of TCR libraries, with unique molecular identifiers being used to normalize TCRbeta repertoire quantification. TCRdb trimmed public reads at Q25 via fastp, called clones via MiXCR and kept in-frame beta chains. For every CDR3 protein sequence, its rows merge into one entry that carries the most common genes and DNA. The sample profile shows approximately 79,000 distinct CDR3 sequences; less than 20% of them were found once. The top ten clones comprise 50% to 65% of the sample.

Sample: PBMCs, mostly from graft donor cells, taken 360 days after TCRalphabeta/CD19-depleted stem cell transplant. The receptors come from a male patient aged 2 to 10 who had a stem cell transplant for acute lymphoblastic leukemia, so the T cells may come from the graft donor.

This clonotype was seen ten or more times. The chain uses TRBV10-3 and TRBJ1-2; TRBD1 matches 7 bases. Germline values: CDR1 ENHRY, CDR2 SYGVKD. The J segment lost 11 bases and the V segment lost 8 bases, leaving 17 bases of the junction unmatched. The CDR3 runs 14 residues. The chain's CDR3 is CAILATGTAHLYTF. CDR3 nucleotides: TGTGCCATCTTAGCAACCGGGACAGCCCATCTTTACACCTTC.

In this sample, this clonotype turned up many times. The chain joins TRBV29-1 to TRBJ2-7; no firm D call. The CDR3 has 12 amino acids. V gave up 4 bases and J gave up 3 bases, with 10 bases separating them. Germline V gene data show CDR1 as SQVTM and CDR2 as ANQGSEA. The CDR3 spells CSVVGPYYEQYF. The CDR3 DNA is TGCAGCGTTGTAGGACCTTACTACGAGCAGTACTTC.

This clonotype was seen a few times. J is TRBJ1-6 and V is TRBV7-9; possible D gene TRBD1, 5 bases. Deletions cut 2 bases from V and 0 bases from J, with 11 bases between. The length of the CDR3 is 17 residues. The germline CDR1 and CDR2 sequences are SEHNR and FQNEAQ (reference sequence). Here the CDR3 reads CASSLQTASSYNSPLHF. The CDR3 bases are TGTGCCAGCAGCTTACAGACAGCCAGCTCCTATAATTCACCCCTCCACTTT.

This clonotype came up many times. The J gene is TRBJ2-3, the V gene TRBV4-2; either TRBD1 or TRBD2 may supply D (5 bases each). CDR1 is LGHNA and CDR2 is YNFKEQ in the germline V gene. The CDR3 spans 16 residues. Trimming took off 4 bases at V and 2 bases at J, with 16 bases between the two ends. The CDR3, as DNA: TGTGCCAGCAGCCCTCACCCGGGACGTTACACAGATACGCAGTATTTT. It codes for CASSPHPGRYTDTQYF.

This clonotype was seen repeatedly, ten times or more. This chain links TRBV5-1 with TRBJ2-5, with unresolved D. With 3 bases removed from V and 2 bases from J, the gap between germline ends came to 11 bases. Germline lookup yields CDR1 SGHRS and CDR2 YFSETQ. The CDR3 loop spans 14 amino acids. The DNA of the CDR3 is TGCGCCAGCAGCTCAGAGACACCTCAAGAGACCCAGTACTTC. It encodes CASSSETPQETQYF.

The chain carries TRBV7-9 and TRBJ1-4; D is perhaps TRBD1 (5 bases). This CDR3 has 16 residues. V lost 5 bases and J 0 bases, leaving 13 bases between the germline ends. CDR1 and CDR2 (germline): SEHNR, FQNEAQ (reference sequence). The CDR3 sequence is CASSTGGGATNEKLFF. The CDR3 bases are TGTGCCAGCAGCACCGGGGGGGGGGCAACTAATGAAAAACTGTTTTTT.

The V gene is TRBV6-5, the J gene TRBJ2-3, with D possibly matching TRBD1 (6 bases). V was pared by 2 bases and J by 0 bases, with 9 bases between. CDR3 length equals 15 residues. The V gene's germline CDR1 is MNHEY and CDR2 SVGAGI. CDR3 protein: CASSYGQKSTDTQYF. Here the CDR3 DNA reads TGTGCCAGCAGTTACGGACAGAAAAGCACAGATACGCAGTATTTT.

In this sample, this clonotype turned up a few times. This chain links TRBV5-1 with TRBJ1-1; weak D call: TRBD1 (6 bases). V was pared by 4 bases and J by 1 base, with 14 bases between. CDR3 length equals 15 residues. Germline V gene lookup returns CDR1 SGHRS and CDR2 YFSETQ. The CDR3 spells CASSAPTGGNTEAFF. The CDR3 nucleotides are TGCGCCAGCAGCGCACCGACAGGTGGGAACACTGAAGCTTTCTTT.

This clonotype showed up just a few times. This sequence joins TRBV5-1 and TRBJ2-6; D is unresolved. Germline values: CDR1 SGHRS, CDR2 YFSETQ. Between the trimmed V and J ends, which lost 2 bases and 4 bases, there was a span of 10 bases. The CDR3 covers 15 residues. The CDR3 nucleotides read TGCGCCAGCAGCTTTTCAACCATGGGGGCCAACGTCCTGACTTTC. Residues: CASSFSTMGANVLTF.

This clonotype was counted many times. The chain is built from TRBV29-1 and TRBJ2-1, with TRBD1 matching 7 bases. With 4 bases clipped from V and 1 base from J, the junction kept 22 bases outside the gene matches. The CDR3 is 20 amino acids. Germline loops: CDR1 SQVTM, CDR2 ANQGSEA. This CDR3 reads CSVGIAASLTGAWSYNEQFF. In nucleotides, the CDR3 is TGCAGCGTTGGAATAGCCGCTTCTCTCACAGGGGCCTGGTCCTACAATGAGCAGTTCTTC.

This clonotype was seen more than once but under ten times. The V and J genes are TRBV7-9 and TRBJ1-4; D uncertain. Germline V gives CDR1 SEHNR, CDR2 FQNEAQ (reference sequence). V was cut by 1 base and J by 14 bases, with 8 bases left in between. The CDR3 consists of 11 residues. Here the CDR3 reads CASSLEGILFF. The CDR3, as DNA: TGTGCCAGCAGCTTAGAAGGGATCCTGTTTTTT.

This clonotype has at least ten counts. The rearrangement links TRBV2 to TRBJ2-3; 7 bases are shared with TRBD1. J gave up 4 bases and V 6 bases, and 4 bases lay outside the gene matches. Germline V gives CDR1 SNHLY, CDR2 FYNNEI. The CDR3 runs to 13 residues. This chain's CDR3 is CASSVGTADTQYF. For the CDR3, the DNA is TGTGCCAGCAGCGTCGGGACAGCAGATACGCAGTATTTT.